Listed below are T cell receptor beta chains from one sample, sequenced in a study of blood T cell repertoires in COVID-19. Profiled with immunoSEQ multiplex PCR; TCRdb holds only in-frame clones, not every one. The sample shows fewer than 250,000 clones, roughly four fifths of them seen only once. The sequenced sample was peripheral blood. The receptors here all came from a woman aged 40-49 years with active or convalescent COVID-19. The CDR3 runs from the conserved cysteine through the conserved F or W. The D gene is left open where the match is weak. The listing skips clone size in some rows; elsewhere it reads once, few, many or a size class.

TRBJ2-7 | TRBV28 | - | - | TGTGCCAGCAGTTTACCGGCCAGGTCATACTCCTACGAGCAGTACTTC | CASSLPARSYSYEQYF
TRBJ2-7 | TRBV19 | - | TRBD1 | TGTGCCAGTAGTAGACAGGGCTCCTACGAGCAGTACTTC | CASSRQGSYEQYF
TRBJ1-1 | TRBV6-5 | once | TRBD1 | TGTGCCAGCAACGACCGGGACAGGGGTCGTACTGAAGCTTTCTTT | CASNDRDRGRTEAFF
TRBJ1-2 | TRBV7-8 | - | - | TGTGCCAGCAGCTTAGACGGGAACTATGGCTACACCTTC | CASSLDGNYGYTF
TRBJ2-7 | TRBV6-5 | - | TRBD2 | TGTGCCAGCAGTTACACGTTGTCTAGCGGCTACGAGCAGTACTTC | CASSYTLSSGYEQYF
TRBJ1-2 | TRBV11-1 | - | - | TGTGCCAGCAGCTTGGTCCAGGGCCATGGCTACACCTTC | CASSLVQGHGYTF
TRBJ2-5 | TRBV28 | - | - | TGTGCCAGCAGTTTAGGACGGGGGGCCCGACAAGAGACCCAGTACTTC | CASSLGRGARQETQYF
TRBJ1-2 | TRBV5-8 | - | TRBD1 | TGTGCCAGCAGGGGACAGACTAACTATGGCTACACCTTC | CASRGQTNYGYTF
TRBJ1-1 | TRBV6-6 | - | TRBD1 | TGTGCCAGCAGCAGGGGGTACGGGAACACTGAAGCTTTCTTT | CASSRGYGNTEAFF
TRBJ1-2 | TRBV9 | - | - | TGTGCCAGCAGCGTAGCTCTCATCACAGGGAACTATGGCTACACCTTC | CASSVALITGNYGYTF
TRBJ1-1 | TRBV3-1/TRBV3-2 | few | - | TGTGCCAGCAGCCAAAATCCCCCTACAGGGCACACTGAAGCTTTCTTT | CASSQNPPTGHTEAFF
TRBJ2-3 | TRBV5-5 | - | TRBD2 | TGTGCCAGCAGGCCTAGCGGGGGGAGAAATACGCAGTATTTT | CASRPSGGRNTQYF
TRBJ1-4 | TRBV7-9 | once | - | TGTGCCAGCGCCTCTCCGGGAATTGATGAAAAACTGTTTTTT | CASASPGIDEKLFF
TRBJ2-7 | TRBV12-5 | - | TRBD2 | TGTGCTAGTGGTCTCGCTAGCGGGATCTACGAGCAGTACTTC | CASGLASGIYEQYF
TRBJ1-1 | TRBV5-5 | - | TRBD1 | TGTGCCAGCAGCCCGGGACAGGCCCGCCCCGAAGCTTTCTTT | CASSPGQARPEAFF
TRBJ1-2 | TRBV29-1 | few | - | TGCAGCGCCCCCCGGGGTTCCAACTATGGCTACACCTTC | CSAPRGSNYGYTF
TRBJ1-4 | TRBV7-9 | - | - | TGTGCCAGCAGCACCGGACAGACTAAACTGTTTTTT | CASSTGQTKLFF
TRBJ1-2 | TRBV19 | - | TRBD1 | TGTGCCAGTAGTAGGGGACAGGGGGCTCACTATGGCTACACCTTC | CASSRGQGAHYGYTF
TRBJ1-6 | TRBV7-3 | - | - | TGTGCCAGCAGTGGAGGGAATGGCTATAATTCACCCCTCCACTTT | CASSGGNGYNSPLHF
TRBJ1-1 | TRBV19 | - | - | TGTGCCAGTAGCAGCACTCCCTACAGGGTTGCTGAAGCTTTCTTT | CASSSTPYRVAEAFF
TRBJ2-7 | TRBV7-8 | - | TRBD1 | TGTGCCAGCAGCCCCGGATTCCCCGGATTGGACCGGGCCAAGGGGGACAGGGCTCTAGGTGAGCAGTACTTC | CASSPGFPGLDRAKGDRALGEQYF
TRBJ2-1 | TRBV6-2/TRBV6-3 | - | TRBD1 | TGTGCCAGCAGTTACCTGACAGGGGGTCCCTACAATGAGCAGTTCTTC | CASSYLTGGPYNEQFF
TRBJ1-1 | TRBV9 | - | - | TGTGCCAGCAGCTCACAGGGATCGGGCACTGAAGCTTTCTTT | CASSSQGSGTEAFF
TRBJ1-5 | TRBV7-9 | - | TRBD1 | TGTGCCAGCAGCCCCGGGACAGGGGGTCAGCCCCAGCATTTT | CASSPGTGGQPQHF
TRBJ2-5 | TRBV10-3 | - | TRBD2 | TGTGCCATCAGTGAGTCGCCGGGAGGAGAGACCCAGTACTTC | CAISESPGGETQYF
TRBJ1-2 | TRBV20-1 | once | - | TGCAGTGCTAGTCACACCTCTGTTTATGGCTACACCTTC | CSASHTSVYGYTF
TRBJ1-1 | TRBV19 | - | TRBD1 | TGTGCCAGTAGTATGGGACAGGGCGATTGGAACACTGAAGCTTTCTTT | CASSMGQGDWNTEAFF
TRBJ1-2 | TRBV9 | - | - | TGTGCCAGCAGCGCCCTAGGGGATGGCTACACCTTC | CASSALGDGYTF
TRBJ2-7 | TRBV10-2 | - | - | TGCGCCAGCAGTGAGTTACTAGCTCAAGAGCAGTACTTC | CASSELLAQEQYF
TRBJ2-7 | TRBV4-1 | - | - | TGCGCCAGCAGCCTGGACAGGAGGGACTCCTACGAGCAGTACTTC | CASSLDRRDSYEQYF
TRBJ1-1 | TRBV12-3/TRBV12-4 | - | - | TGTGCCAGCAGTCCCCCGGGACAAGAAGCTTTCTTT | CASSPPGQEAFF
TRBJ2-5 | TRBV16 | - | TRBD2 | TGTGCCAGCAGCCTACGAGCCCTAGTAGCGGGAGAGCAAAAGGGGACCCAGTACTTC | CASSLRALVAGEQKGTQYF
TRBJ1-1 | TRBV19 | - | TRBD1 | TGTGCCAGTAAAAAAGGACAGGGGGTTATCACTGAAGCTTTCTTT | CASKKGQGVITEAFF
TRBJ1-2 | TRBV3-1/TRBV3-2 | - | - | TGTGCCAGCAGCCAAGGGCCGGGAGATAACTATGGCTACACCTTC | CASSQGPGDNYGYTF
TRBJ1-1 | TRBV5-1 | - | - | TGCGCCAGCAGCTTGGGGCGGGGTGGGAACACTGAAGCTTTCTTT | CASSLGRGGNTEAFF
TRBJ1-1 | TRBV3-1/TRBV3-2 | few | - | TGTGCCAGCAGCCAAGATATGACAGTTAAAGCTTTCTTT | CASSQDMTVKAFF
TRBJ1-5 | TRBV6-2/TRBV6-3 | once | - | TGTGCCAGCAACCCGGGGGCATCGGGCAATCAGCCCCAGCATTTT | CASNPGASGNQPQHF
TRBJ2-5 | TRBV7-9 | - | TRBD2 | TGTGCCAGCAGCCTGGCGGGGCTAGCGGGGCAAGAGACCCAGTACTTC | CASSLAGLAGQETQYF
TRBJ1-6 | TRBV30 | - | - | TGTGCCTGGAACTCCGTCCGCCTGAATTCACCCCTCCACTTT | CAWNSVRLNSPLHF
TRBJ1-4 | TRBV7-2 | - | TRBD1 | TGTGCCAGCAGCCAACAGGGGGCAAACGAAAAACTGTTTTTT | CASSQQGANEKLFF
TRBJ1-5 | TRBV24-1 | - | - | TGTGCCACCAGTGACGGACATGGGCCCCAGCATTTT | CATSDGHGPQHF
TRBJ2-7 | TRBV12-5 | - | - | TGTGCTAGTGGTTTAGGACTGACATACGAGCAGTACTTC | CASGLGLTYEQYF
TRBJ1-1 | TRBV3-1/TRBV3-2 | - | - | TGTGCCAGCAGCCAAGGAGTGGCGGACACTGAAGCTTTCTTT | CASSQGVADTEAFF
TRBJ1-1 | TRBV7-8 | - | - | TGTGCCAGCAGCCAAAACATGAACACTGAAGCTTTCTTT | CASSQNMNTEAFF
TRBJ1-4 | TRBV2 | - | TRBD1 | TGTGCCACCTCGGGCCAGGGGGTCTCAACTAATGAAAAACTGTTTTTT | CATSGQGVSTNEKLFF
TRBJ1-1 | TRBV6-2/TRBV6-3 | - | - | TGTGCCAGCAGCCGTTGGGAGTGGAACACTGAAGCTTTCTTT | CASSRWEWNTEAFF
TRBJ2-7 | TRBV3-1/TRBV3-2 | - | - | TGTGCCAGCAGCCAAGCGGCGGGCTCCTACGAGCAGTACTTC | CASSQAAGSYEQYF